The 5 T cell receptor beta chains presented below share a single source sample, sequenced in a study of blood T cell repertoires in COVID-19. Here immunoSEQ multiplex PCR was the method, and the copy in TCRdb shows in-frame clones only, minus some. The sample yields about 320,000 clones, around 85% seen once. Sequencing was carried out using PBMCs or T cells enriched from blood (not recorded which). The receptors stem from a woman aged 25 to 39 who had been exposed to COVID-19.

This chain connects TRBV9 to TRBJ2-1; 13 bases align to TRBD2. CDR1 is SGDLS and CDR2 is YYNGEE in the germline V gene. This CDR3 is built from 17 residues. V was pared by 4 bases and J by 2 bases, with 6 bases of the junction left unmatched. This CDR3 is CASSLRTSGRAYNEQFF. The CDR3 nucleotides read TGTGCCAGCAGCCTCCGGACTAGCGGGAGAGCCTACAATGAGCAGTTCTTC.

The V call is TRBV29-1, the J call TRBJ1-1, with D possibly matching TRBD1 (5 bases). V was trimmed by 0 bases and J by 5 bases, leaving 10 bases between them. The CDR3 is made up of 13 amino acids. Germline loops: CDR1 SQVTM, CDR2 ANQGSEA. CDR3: CSVEEGGRTEAFF. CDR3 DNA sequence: TGCAGCGTTGAAGAGGGGGGACGGACTGAAGCTTTCTTT.

CDR3 nucleotide sequence: TGTGCCAGCAGGAGTGGACTAGCGGAGTACAATGAGCAGTTCTTC. Protein: CASRSGLAEYNEQFF. The chain links TRBV2 to TRBJ2-1; 10 bases are a match to TRBD2. V lost 6 bases, J lost 4 bases, and 6 bases stayed unmatched. The CDR3 runs to 15 residues. The V gene's germline CDR1 is SNHLY and CDR2 FYNNEI.

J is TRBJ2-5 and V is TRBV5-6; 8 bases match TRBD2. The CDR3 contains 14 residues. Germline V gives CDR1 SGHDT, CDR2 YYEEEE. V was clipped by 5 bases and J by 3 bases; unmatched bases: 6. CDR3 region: CASRRSGAEETQYF. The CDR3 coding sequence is TGTGCCAGCAGGCGTAGCGGGGCCGAAGAGACCCAGTACTTC.

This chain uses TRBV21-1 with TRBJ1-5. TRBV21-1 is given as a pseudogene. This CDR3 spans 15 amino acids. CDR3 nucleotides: TGTGCCAGCAGCCCACGCGGGGATAGCAATCAGCCCCAGCATTTT. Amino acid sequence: CASSPRGDSNQPQHF.